The 4 T cell receptor beta chains below come from one sample, sequenced in a study of Ad26.COV2.S vaccination and SARS-CoV-2 variants. As for treatment: about 20 received Ad26.COV2.S at low or high dose, single or two shots; a few received placebo; per-sample allocation not given. Collection of samples fell on day 63 after the first vaccine or placebo injection. Sequenced by immunoSEQ multiplex PCR; TCRdb stores in-frame clones only, minus some. The sample carries around 450,000 clones, approximately 90% recorded once. Source: peripheral blood, taken in a trial of Ad26.COV2.S vaccine versus placebo. These receptors came from a person between 18 and 60 years old who received the Ad26.COV2.S COVID-19 vaccine or a placebo.

The rearrangement links TRBV5-1 to TRBJ1-4, with D perhaps matching TRBD1 (5 bases). CDR1 is SGHRS, CDR2 YFSETQ, per germline. The length of the CDR3 is 16 residues. V shed 1 base and J shed 0 bases, with 10 bases lying between them. CDR3 region: CASSLSRVTTNEKLFF. The CDR3 bases are TGCGCCAGCAGCTTGAGCAGGGTGACAACTAATGAAAAACTGTTTTTT.

V is TRBV2 and J is TRBJ1-2; TRBD1 agrees at 7 bases. The ends lost 6 bases at V and 5 bases at J; junction bases unmatched: 6. CDR3 length: 13 residues. The germline V gene encodes CDR1 SNHLY and CDR2 FYNNEI. CDR3 amino acids: CASRGQRYYGYTF. The CDR3 DNA is TGTGCCAGCAGGGGACAGCGATATTATGGCTACACCTTC.

The chain links TRBV18 to TRBJ2-7; 9 bases line up with TRBD1. The ends lost 3 bases at V and 5 bases at J; junction bases unmatched: 8. CDR3 length equals 15 residues. CDR1 and CDR2 from the germline V gene are KGHSH and LQKENI. CDR3 in amino acids: CASSPGTGTGNEQYF. As DNA, the CDR3 is TGTGCCAGCTCACCCGGGACAGGGACGGGGAACGAGCAGTACTTC.

The V gene is TRBV29-1, the J gene TRBJ2-1; 7 bases match TRBD2. There are 13 residues in the CDR3. Per germline, CDR1 SQVTM and CDR2 ANQGSEA. V trimming: 7 bases; J trimming: 4 bases; junction bases outside the gene matches: 7. The CDR3 reads CSERTRSYNEQFF. DNA of the CDR3: TGCAGCGAACGGACTAGGTCGTACAATGAGCAGTTCTTC.